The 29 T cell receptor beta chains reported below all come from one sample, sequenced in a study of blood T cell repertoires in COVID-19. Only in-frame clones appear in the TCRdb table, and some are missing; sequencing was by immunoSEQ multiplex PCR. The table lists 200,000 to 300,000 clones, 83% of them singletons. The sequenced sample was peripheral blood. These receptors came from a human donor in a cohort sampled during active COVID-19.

The CDR3 here is CASSQAIRTSGSYEQYF. The CDR3 bases are TGTGCCAGCAGCCAAGCGATTAGGACTAGCGGGTCCTACGAGCAGTACTTC. The chain carries TRBV3-1 (or the pseudogene TRBV3-2) and TRBJ2-7; 11 bases agree with TRBD2. The CDR3 loop spans 17 amino acids. Germline-derived CDR1 and CDR2 are LGHDT and YNNKEL (reference sequence). Losses at the gene ends were 1 base for V and 1 base for J; bases not matched to a gene: 6.

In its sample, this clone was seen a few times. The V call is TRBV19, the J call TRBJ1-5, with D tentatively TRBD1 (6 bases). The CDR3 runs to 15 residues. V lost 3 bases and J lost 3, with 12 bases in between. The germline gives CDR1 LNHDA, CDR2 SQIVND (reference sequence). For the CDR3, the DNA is TGTGCCAGTAGTATGCCACAGGGAATCAATCAGCCCCAGCATTTT. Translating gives CASSMPQGINQPQHF. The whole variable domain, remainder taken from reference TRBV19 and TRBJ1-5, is DGGITQSPKYLFRKEGQNVTLSCEQNLNHDAMYWYRQDPGQGLRLIYYSQIVNDFQKGDIAEGYSVSREKKESFPLTVTSAQKNPTAFYLCASSMPQGINQPQHFGDGTRLSIL.

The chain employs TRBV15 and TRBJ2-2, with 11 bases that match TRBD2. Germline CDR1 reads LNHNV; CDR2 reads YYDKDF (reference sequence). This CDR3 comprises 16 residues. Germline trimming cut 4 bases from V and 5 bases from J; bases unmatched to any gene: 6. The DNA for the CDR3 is TGTGCCACCAGCATTAGCGGGAGGGCGGGGACCGGGGAGCTGTTTTTT. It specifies CATSISGRAGTGELFF.

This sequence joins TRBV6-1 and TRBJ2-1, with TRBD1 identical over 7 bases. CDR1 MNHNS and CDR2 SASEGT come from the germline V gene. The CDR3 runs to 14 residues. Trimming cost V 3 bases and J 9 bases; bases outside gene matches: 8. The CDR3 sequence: CASSEVTTGFEQFF. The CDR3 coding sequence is TGTGCCAGCAGTGAGGTTACGACAGGGTTTGAGCAGTTCTTC.

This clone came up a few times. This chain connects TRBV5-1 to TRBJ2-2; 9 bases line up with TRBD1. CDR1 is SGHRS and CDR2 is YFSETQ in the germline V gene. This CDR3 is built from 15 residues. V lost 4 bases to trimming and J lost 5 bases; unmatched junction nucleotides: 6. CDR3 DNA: TGCGCCAGCAGCGGAAGGGACAGGGCTACCGGGGAGCTGTTTTTT. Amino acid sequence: CASSGRDRATGELFF.

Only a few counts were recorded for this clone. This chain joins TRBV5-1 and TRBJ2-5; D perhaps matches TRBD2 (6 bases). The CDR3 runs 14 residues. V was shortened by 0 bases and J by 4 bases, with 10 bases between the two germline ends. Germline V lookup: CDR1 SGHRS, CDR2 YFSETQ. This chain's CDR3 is CASSLVGRGETQYF. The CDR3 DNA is TGCGCCAGCAGCTTGGTGGGGCGGGGAGAGACCCAGTACTTC.

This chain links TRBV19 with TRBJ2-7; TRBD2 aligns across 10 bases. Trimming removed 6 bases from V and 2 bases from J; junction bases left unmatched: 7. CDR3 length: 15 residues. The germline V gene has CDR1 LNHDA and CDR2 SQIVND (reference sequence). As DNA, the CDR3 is TGTGCCAGTAGGGGGACTAGCGCACCCCCCTACGAGCAGTACTTC. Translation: CASRGTSAPPYEQYF.

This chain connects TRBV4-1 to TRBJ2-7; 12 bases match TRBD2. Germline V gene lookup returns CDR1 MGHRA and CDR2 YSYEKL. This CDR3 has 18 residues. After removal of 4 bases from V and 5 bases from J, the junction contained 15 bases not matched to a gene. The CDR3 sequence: CASSRGGHSSGRDDEQYF. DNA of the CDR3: TGCGCCAGCAGCCGGGGGGGACACTCTAGCGGGAGGGACGACGAGCAGTACTTC.

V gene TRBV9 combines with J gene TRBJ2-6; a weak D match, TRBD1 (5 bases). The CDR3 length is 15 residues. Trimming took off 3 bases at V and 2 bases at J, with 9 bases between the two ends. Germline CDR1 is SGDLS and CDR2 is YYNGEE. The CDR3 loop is CASSARVAGANVLTF. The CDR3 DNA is TGTGCCAGCAGCGCCAGGGTCGCTGGGGCCAACGTCCTGACTTTC.

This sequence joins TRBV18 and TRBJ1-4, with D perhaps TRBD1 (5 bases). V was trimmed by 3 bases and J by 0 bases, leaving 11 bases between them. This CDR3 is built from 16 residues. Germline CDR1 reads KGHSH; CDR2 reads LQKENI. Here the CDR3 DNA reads TGTGCCAGCTCACCGAGTGACAGTGCAACTAATGAAAAACTGTTTTTT. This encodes CASSPSDSATNEKLFF.

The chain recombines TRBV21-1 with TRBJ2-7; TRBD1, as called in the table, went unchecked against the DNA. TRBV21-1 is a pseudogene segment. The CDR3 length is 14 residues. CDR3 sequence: CASSKDRDLYEQYF. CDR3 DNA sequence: TGTGCCAGCAGCAAGGACAGGGACCTCTACGAGCAGTACTTC.

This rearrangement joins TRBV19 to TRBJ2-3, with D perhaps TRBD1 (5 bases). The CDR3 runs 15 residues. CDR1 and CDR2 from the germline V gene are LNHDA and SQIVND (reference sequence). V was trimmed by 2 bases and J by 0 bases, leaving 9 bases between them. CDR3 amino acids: CASSIQQASTDTQYF. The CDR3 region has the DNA TGTGCCAGTAGTATACAACAGGCTAGCACAGATACGCAGTATTTT.

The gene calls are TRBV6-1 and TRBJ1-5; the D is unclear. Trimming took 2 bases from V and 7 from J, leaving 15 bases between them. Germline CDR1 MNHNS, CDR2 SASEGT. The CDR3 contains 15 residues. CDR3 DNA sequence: TGTGCCAGCAGTGAAATTGGAGGGTCGGGGCAGCCCCAGCATTTT. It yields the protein CASSEIGGSGQPQHF.

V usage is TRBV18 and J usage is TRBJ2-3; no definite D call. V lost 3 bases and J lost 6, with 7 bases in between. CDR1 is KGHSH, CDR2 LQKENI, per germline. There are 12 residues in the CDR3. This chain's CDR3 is CASSPVEDTQYF. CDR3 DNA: TGTGCCAGCTCACCTGTAGAGGATACGCAGTATTTT.

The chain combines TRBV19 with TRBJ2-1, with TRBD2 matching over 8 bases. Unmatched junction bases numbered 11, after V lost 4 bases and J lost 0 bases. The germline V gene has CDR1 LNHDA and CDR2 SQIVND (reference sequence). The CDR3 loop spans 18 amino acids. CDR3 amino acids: CASSKGLAGGSSYNEQFF. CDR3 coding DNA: TGTGCCAGTAGTAAAGGCCTAGCGGGCGGCAGCTCCTACAATGAGCAGTTCTTC. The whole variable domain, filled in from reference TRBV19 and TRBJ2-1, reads DGGITQSPKYLFRKEGQNVTLSCEQNLNHDAMYWYRQDPGQGLRLIYYSQIVNDFQKGDIAEGYSVSREKKESFPLTVTSAQKNPTAFYLCASSKGLAGGSSYNEQFFGPGTRLTVL.

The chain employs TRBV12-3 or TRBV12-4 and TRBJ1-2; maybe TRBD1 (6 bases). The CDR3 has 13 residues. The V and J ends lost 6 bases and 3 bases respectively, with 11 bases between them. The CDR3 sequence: CASREQGYYGYTF. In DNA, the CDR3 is TGTGCCAGCAGGGAACAGGGATACTATGGCTACACCTTC.

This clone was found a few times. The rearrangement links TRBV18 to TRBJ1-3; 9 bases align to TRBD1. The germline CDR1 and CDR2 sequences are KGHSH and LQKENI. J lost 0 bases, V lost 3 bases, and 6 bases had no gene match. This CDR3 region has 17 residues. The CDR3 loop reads CASSPNTGGDSGNTIYF. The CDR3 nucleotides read TGTGCCAGCTCACCTAATACAGGGGGCGACTCTGGAAACACCATATATTTT.

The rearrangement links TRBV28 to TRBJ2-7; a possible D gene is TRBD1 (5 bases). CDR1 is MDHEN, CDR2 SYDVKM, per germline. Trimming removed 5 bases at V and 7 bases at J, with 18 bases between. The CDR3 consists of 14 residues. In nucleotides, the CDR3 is TGTGCCAGCAGTACCATCACAGGCTATCGGGAGCAGTACTTC. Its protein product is CASSTITGYREQYF.

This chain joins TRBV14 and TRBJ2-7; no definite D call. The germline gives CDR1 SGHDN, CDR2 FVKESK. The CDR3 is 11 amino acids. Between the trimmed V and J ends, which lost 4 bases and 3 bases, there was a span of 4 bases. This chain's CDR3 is CASSLSYEQYF. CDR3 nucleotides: TGTGCCAGCAGCCTCAGCTACGAGCAGTACTTC.

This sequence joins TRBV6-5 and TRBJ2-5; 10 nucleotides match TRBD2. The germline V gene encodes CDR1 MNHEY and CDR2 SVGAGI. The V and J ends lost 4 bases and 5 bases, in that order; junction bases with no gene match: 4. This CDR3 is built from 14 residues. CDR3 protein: CASSSSGGGETQYF. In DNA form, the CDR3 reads TGTGCCAGCAGTTCTAGCGGGGGAGGGGAGACCCAGTACTTC.

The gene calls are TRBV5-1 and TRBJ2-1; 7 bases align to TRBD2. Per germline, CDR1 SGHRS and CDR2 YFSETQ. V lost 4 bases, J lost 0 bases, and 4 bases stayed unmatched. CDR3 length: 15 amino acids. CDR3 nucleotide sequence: TGCGCCAGCAGCCCGGGACTATTCTCCTACAATGAGCAGTTCTTC. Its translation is CASSPGLFSYNEQFF.

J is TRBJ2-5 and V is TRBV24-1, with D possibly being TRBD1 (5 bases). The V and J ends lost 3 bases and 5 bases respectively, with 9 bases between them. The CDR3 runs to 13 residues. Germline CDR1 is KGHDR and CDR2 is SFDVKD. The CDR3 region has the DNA TGTGCCACCAGTGATAGGGGCGACGAGACCCAGTACTTC. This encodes CATSDRGDETQYF.

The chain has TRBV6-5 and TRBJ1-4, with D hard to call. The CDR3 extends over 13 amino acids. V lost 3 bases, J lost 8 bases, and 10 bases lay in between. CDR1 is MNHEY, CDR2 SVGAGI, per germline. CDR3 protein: CASSYRRREKLFF. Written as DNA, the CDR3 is TGTGCCAGCAGTTATAGGAGACGGGAAAAACTGTTTTTT.

This CDR3 reads CASSPEWRLAGADTQYF. The CDR3 DNA reads as TGTGCCAGCAGCCCAGAATGGAGGCTGGCGGGCGCAGATACGCAGTATTTT. The chain employs TRBV5-4 and TRBJ2-3; TRBD2 might be the D (5 bases). Between the trimmed V and J ends, which lost 4 bases and 4 bases, there was a span of 22 bases. The V gene's germline CDR1 is SGHNT and CDR2 YYREEE (reference sequence). This CDR3 region has 17 residues.

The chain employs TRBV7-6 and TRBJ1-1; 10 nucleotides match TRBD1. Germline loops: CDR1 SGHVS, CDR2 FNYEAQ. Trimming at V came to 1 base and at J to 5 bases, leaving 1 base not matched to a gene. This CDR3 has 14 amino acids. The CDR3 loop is CASSLEDRGTEAFF. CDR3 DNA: TGTGCCAGCAGCTTAGAGGACAGGGGGACTGAAGCTTTCTTT.

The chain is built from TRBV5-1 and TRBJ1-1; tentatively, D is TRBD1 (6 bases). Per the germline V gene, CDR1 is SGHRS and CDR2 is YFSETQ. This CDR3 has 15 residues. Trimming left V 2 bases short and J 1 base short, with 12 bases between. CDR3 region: CASSFLGGENTEAFF. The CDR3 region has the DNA TGCGCCAGCAGCTTTTTAGGGGGGGAGAACACTGAAGCTTTCTTT.

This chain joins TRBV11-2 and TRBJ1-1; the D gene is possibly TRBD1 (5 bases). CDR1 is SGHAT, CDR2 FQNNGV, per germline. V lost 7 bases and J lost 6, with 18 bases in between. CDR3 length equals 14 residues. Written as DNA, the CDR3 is TGTGCCAGCACCCTAAGGGCAGGGAGGGCTGAAGCTTTCTTT. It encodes CASTLRAGRAEAFF.

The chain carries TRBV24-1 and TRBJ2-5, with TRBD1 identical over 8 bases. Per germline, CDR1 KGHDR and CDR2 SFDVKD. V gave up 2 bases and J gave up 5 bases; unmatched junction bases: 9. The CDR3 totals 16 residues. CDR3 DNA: TGTGCCACCAGTGATTCCCAGCAGGGGGCTTTGGAGACCCAGTACTTC. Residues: CATSDSQQGALETQYF.

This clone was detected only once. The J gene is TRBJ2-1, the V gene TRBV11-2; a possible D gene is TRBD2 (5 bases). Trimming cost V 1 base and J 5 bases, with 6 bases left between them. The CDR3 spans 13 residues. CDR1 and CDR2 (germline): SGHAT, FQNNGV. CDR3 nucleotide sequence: TGTGCCAGCAGCTTAGCCGGGAACAATGAGCAGTTCTTC. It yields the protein CASSLAGNNEQFF.